The 31 T cell receptor beta chains in this list originate from one sample, sequenced in a study of blood T cell repertoires in COVID-19. Data came from immunoSEQ multiplex PCR; TCRdb stores just in-frame clones and leaves some out. The table records about 220,000 clones, approximately 80% of them present only once. The sequenced sample was peripheral blood. These receptor sequences come from a human donor in a cohort sampled during active COVID-19.

This sequence joins TRBV5-1 and TRBJ2-3; D gene ambiguous. Germline-derived CDR1 and CDR2 are SGHRS and YFSETQ. The CDR3 has 17 amino acids. V was pared by 0 bases and J by 0 bases, with 14 bases between. The CDR3 reads CASSLVRVSTSTDTQYF. CDR3 bases: TGCGCCAGCAGCTTGGTACGAGTTTCAACTAGCACAGATACGCAGTATTTT.

The chain joins TRBV30 to TRBJ1-1, with 9 bases fitting TRBD1. The CDR3 totals 13 residues. After removal of 5 bases from V and 12 bases from J, the junction contained 13 bases not matched to a gene. CDR1 and CDR2 (germline): GTSNPN, SVGIG (reference sequence). The CDR3 loop reads CAWDYLGDRETFF. As DNA, the CDR3 is TGTGCCTGGGATTACCTTGGGGACAGGGAAACTTTCTTT.

The V gene is TRBV6-2 or TRBV6-3, the J gene TRBJ2-2; 7 bases line up with TRBD2. V dropped 3 bases and J dropped 0; count of bases not matched to a gene: 7. The germline V gene encodes CDR1 MNHEY and CDR2 SVGEGT. This CDR3 has 17 amino acids. CDR3 sequence reads: CASSYEAGRANTGELFF. The CDR3 DNA reads TGTGCCAGCAGTTATGAAGCGGGGCGCGCGAACACCGGGGAGCTGTTTTTT.

This sequence joins TRBV2 and TRBJ1-2; 10 bases are a match to TRBD1. Germline CDR1 is SNHLY and CDR2 is FYNNEI. The V segment lost 6 bases and the J segment 7 bases; nucleotides outside the gene matches: 11. This CDR3 contains 15 residues. The CDR3 spells CASRKTGGIGGGYTF. The CDR3 nucleotides are TGTGCCAGCAGGAAGACAGGGGGCATAGGAGGTGGCTACACCTTC.

The chain employs TRBV29-1 and TRBJ2-1, with TRBD2 identical over 8 bases. This CDR3 has 16 amino acids. The V gene's germline CDR1 is SQVTM and CDR2 ANQGSEA. After removal of 1 base from V and 7 bases from J, the junction contained 12 bases not matched to a gene. In nucleotides, the CDR3 is TGCAGCGTTGAAGGAACAGCGGGAGTTTTTGCAAATGAGCAGTTCTTC. This gives the protein CSVEGTAGVFANEQFF.

The rearrangement links TRBV24-1 to TRBJ2-1; no firm D call. The germline gives CDR1 KGHDR, CDR2 SFDVKD. Trimming removed 5 bases from V and 9 bases from J, with 7 bases in between. The CDR3 runs 11 residues. In DNA, the CDR3 is TGTGCCACCAGTGCCTTCGGTGAGCAGTTCTTC. This gives the protein CATSAFGEQFF.

The chain employs TRBV9 and TRBJ2-7; 7 positions agree with TRBD1. This CDR3 spans 15 amino acids. V lost 4 bases, J lost 0 bases, and 7 bases stayed unmatched. Germline CDR1 SGDLS, CDR2 YYNGEE. CDR3 residues: CASSPTGSSSYEQYF. The CDR3 DNA is TGTGCCAGCAGCCCGACAGGGTCGAGCTCCTACGAGCAGTACTTC.

The chain links TRBV6-6 to TRBJ2-7; possibly TRBD1 for D (5 bases). Germline CDR1 reads MNHNY; CDR2 reads SVGAGI (reference sequence). The CDR3 extends over 15 amino acids. The V gene lost 5 bases and the J gene lost 2 bases, with 16 bases spanning the gap. In nucleotides, the CDR3 is TGTGCCAGCAGTCCAAACGGCGACAGAACCTACGAGCAGTACTTC. This gives the protein CASSPNGDRTYEQYF.

Regarding this clone: Distinct nucleotide sequences in the sample also encode this CDR3. The V gene is TRBV7-2, the J gene TRBJ2-7; D is unresolved. V lost 2 bases and J lost 3, with 11 bases in between. The CDR3 covers 14 residues. CDR1 SGHTA and CDR2 FQGNSA come from the germline V gene. CDR3 bases: TGTGCCAGCAGCTTAAGTCGCGAGAGCTACGAGCAGTACTTC. Translated: CASSLSRESYEQYF.

The gene calls are TRBV28 and TRBJ2-5; 9 positions agree with TRBD1. V lost 8 bases, J lost 4 bases, and 11 bases stayed unmatched. From germline, CDR1 is MDHEN and CDR2 SYDVKM. This CDR3 has 15 amino acids. CDR3 DNA sequence: TGTGCCAGCCGTAATCCGGCGGGACAGGGAGAGACCCAGTACTTC. Protein: CASRNPAGQGETQYF.

This clone was detected a few times. V and J are TRBV25-1 and TRBJ2-2, with a tentative D call TRBD1 (5 bases). The CDR3 consists of 14 residues. Germline loops: CDR1 MGHDK, CDR2 SYGVNS. With 6 bases removed from V and 8 bases from J, the gap between germline ends came to 16 bases. The DNA for the CDR3 is TGTGCCAGCAGCGCTTATAGGACACCTGGGGAGCTGTTTTTT. Its protein is CASSAYRTPGELFF. The full variable domain, rest sourced from reference TRBV25-1 and TRBJ2-2, is EADIYQTPRYLVIGTGKKITLECSQTMGHDKMYWYQQDPGMELHLIHYSYGVNSTEKGDLSSESTVSRIRTEHFPLTLESARPSHTSQYLCASSAYRTPGELFFGEGSRLTVL.

The chain is built from TRBV3-1 (or the pseudogene TRBV3-2) and TRBJ2-1, with 7 bases matching TRBD2. V was pared by 6 bases and J by 8 bases, with 7 bases of the junction left unmatched. The CDR3 loop spans 13 amino acids. Germline loops: CDR1 LGHDT, CDR2 YNNKEL (reference sequence). The CDR3 reads CASRKTSKDEQFF. The CDR3 nucleotides are TGTGCCAGCAGAAAGACTAGCAAAGATGAGCAGTTCTTC.

The chain employs TRBV4-3 and TRBJ1-2; D unclear. The CDR3 extends over 14 amino acids. The V gene's germline CDR1 is LGHNA and CDR2 YSLEER. Between the trimmed V and J ends, which lost 0 bases and 4 bases, there was a span of 9 bases. As DNA, the CDR3 is TGCGCCAGCAGCCAAGATAGGAGCCCCTATGGCTACACCTTC. Amino acid sequence: CASSQDRSPYGYTF.

This clone came up once. V usage is TRBV3-1 (or the pseudogene TRBV3-2) and J usage is TRBJ2-7, with TRBD2 as a possible D gene (5 bases). The V end was cut by 1 base, the J end by 6 bases, with 10 bases between. CDR3 size: 13 residues. Germline lookup yields CDR1 LGHDT and CDR2 YNNKEL (reference sequence). CDR3 in amino acids: CASSQGGSGEQYF. DNA of the CDR3: TGTGCCAGCAGCCAAGGGGGAAGCGGCGAGCAGTACTTC.

This chain uses TRBV18 with TRBJ2-7, with D perhaps TRBD1 (6 bases). With 5 bases removed from V and 0 bases from J, the gap between germline ends came to 8 bases. Germline loops: CDR1 KGHSH, CDR2 LQKENI. There are 13 residues in the CDR3. In nucleotides, the CDR3 is TGTGCCAGCTCAACAGGGAGCTCCTACGAGCAGTACTTC. This sequence encodes CASSTGSSYEQYF.

The CDR3 sequence: CASSSQGQGSYGYTF. The CDR3, as DNA: TGTGCCAGCAGTTCCCAGGGACAGGGTAGCTATGGCTACACCTTC. This sequence joins TRBV6-5 and TRBJ1-2; 9 bases match TRBD1. Germline assignment: CDR1 MNHEY and CDR2 SVGAGI. The CDR3 loop spans 15 amino acids. The J segment lost 4 bases and the V segment lost 4 bases, leaving 7 bases of the junction unmatched.

The CDR3 DNA follows: TGTGCCAGCAGCCAAGTCCCAGGGGGCTCGACTGAAGCTTTCTTT. It encodes CASSQVPGGSTEAFF. The chain combines TRBV3-1 (or the pseudogene TRBV3-2) with TRBJ1-1; 8 nucleotides agree with TRBD1. The V gene end was trimmed by 1 base and the J gene end by 5 bases; junction bases not matched to a gene: 6. The CDR3 spans 15 residues. The germline V gene encodes CDR1 LGHDT and CDR2 YNNKEL (reference sequence).

This sequence joins TRBV5-1 and TRBJ1-3, with D tentatively TRBD1 (5 bases). CDR1 and CDR2 (germline): SGHRS, YFSETQ. This CDR3 comprises 14 residues. V gave up 0 bases and J gave up 7 bases, with 11 bases separating them. CDR3 bases: TGCGCCAGCAGCTTGGACAGGCTCGGGAACACCATATATTTT. Encoded protein: CASSLDRLGNTIYF.

The DNA for the CDR3 is TGCGCCAGCAGCTCCACCTACGGCCCGGGGGGCTTGGCTGAAGCTTTCTTT. This gives the protein CASSSTYGPGGLAEAFF. V and J are TRBV5-1 and TRBJ1-1; D might be TRBD1 (6 bases). The V gene's germline CDR1 is SGHRS and CDR2 YFSETQ. The CDR3 sequence is 17 residues long. V lost 3 bases and J lost 6, with 24 bases in between.

This rearrangement joins TRBV7-8 to TRBJ1-1; 7 bases fit TRBD1. With 5 bases clipped from V and 4 bases from J, the junction kept 10 bases outside the gene matches. This CDR3 contains 15 residues. CDR1 SGHVS and CDR2 FQNEAQ come from the germline V gene. The CDR3 DNA follows: TGTGCCAGCAGCGTGCTACAGGGGTTGAGCACTGAAGCTTTCTTT. It translates to CASSVLQGLSTEAFF. The whole variable domain, filled in from reference TRBV7-8 and TRBJ1-1, reads GAGVSQSPRYKVAKRGQDVALRCDPISGHVSLFWYQQALGQGPEFLTYFQNEAQLDKSGLPSDRFFAERPEGSVSTLKIQRTQQEDSAVYLCASSVLQGLSTEAFFGQGTRLTVV.

This clone has a handful of counts. The gene calls are TRBV2 and TRBJ2-3; 7 bases agree with TRBD1. Losses at the gene ends were 5 bases for V and 2 bases for J; bases not matched to a gene: 4. CDR3 length equals 14 residues. Germline V gene data show CDR1 as SNHLY and CDR2 as FYNNEI. The chain's CDR3 is CASSRDSYTDTQYF. The CDR3 bases are TGTGCCAGCAGTCGGGACAGCTACACAGATACGCAGTATTTT.

The chain couples TRBV28 to TRBJ2-7, with TRBD2 matching over 11 bases. Trimming at V came to 6 bases and at J to 12 bases, leaving 16 bases not matched to a gene. CDR1 and CDR2 from the germline V gene are MDHEN and SYDVKM. This CDR3 is built from 15 residues. In DNA, the CDR3 is TGTGCCAGCAGCCTCGTCGGGACTAGCGGATGGTTAATGTACTTC. Its protein product is CASSLVGTSGWLMYF.

V gene TRBV9 combines with J gene TRBJ2-2, with D possibly being TRBD1 (5 bases). CDR3 size: 15 residues. Germline CDR1 reads SGDLS; CDR2 reads YYNGEE. Trimming cost V 4 bases and J 1 base, with 11 bases left between them. CDR3 sequence (DNA): TGTGCCAGCAGCCCCCAGGGTCTGAACACCGGGGAGCTGTTTTTT. Translating it yields CASSPQGLNTGELFF. Using reference TRBV9 and TRBJ2-2 for the parts outside the CDR3, the full variable domain is DSGVTQTPKHLITATGQRVTLRCSPRSGDLSVYWYQQSLDQGLQFLIQYYNGEERAKGNILERFSAQQFPDLHSELNLSSLELGDSALYFCASSPQGLNTGELFFGEGSRLTVL.

V usage is TRBV7-9 and J usage is TRBJ2-1, with TRBD2 identical over 14 bases. The germline CDR1 and CDR2 sequences are SEHNR and FQNEAQ (reference sequence). The trim removed 7 bases at V and 0 bases at J, leaving 8 bases unmatched. The CDR3 is made up of 18 amino acids. This chain's CDR3 is CASTMLGTSGSSYNEQFF. The DNA for the CDR3 is TGTGCCAGCACCATGCTTGGGACTAGCGGGAGCTCCTACAATGAGCAGTTCTTC.

The chain recombines TRBV3-1 (or the pseudogene TRBV3-2) with TRBJ2-7; TRBD2 aligns across 13 bases. The CDR3 contains 15 residues. Germline CDR1 and CDR2: LGHDT and YNNKEL (reference sequence). Germline trimming cut 4 bases from V and 4 bases from J; bases unmatched to any gene: 4. CDR3 DNA: TGTGCCAGCAGCCTAAGACTAGCGGGAGGATACGAGCAGTACTTC. Protein: CASSLRLAGGYEQYF.

The rearrangement links TRBV28 to TRBJ2-7; the D gene is possibly TRBD2 (5 bases). Between the trimmed V and J ends, which lost 7 bases and 3 bases, there was a span of 16 bases. The germline gives CDR1 MDHEN, CDR2 SYDVKM. This CDR3 has 14 residues. CDR3 region: CASTLSSAIYEQYF. The CDR3 nucleotides are TGTGCCAGCACGTTGAGTAGCGCAATCTACGAGCAGTACTTC.

The chain couples TRBV6-6 to TRBJ2-7, with 10 bases identical to TRBD2. Trimming at V came to 2 bases and at J to 5 bases, leaving 9 bases not matched to a gene. Germline values: CDR1 MNHNY, CDR2 SVGAGI (reference sequence). This CDR3 is 16 amino acids long. The DNA for the CDR3 is TGTGCCAGCAGTTACCCGGTAGCGGGGGGACACCACGAGCAGTACTTC. Its translation is CASSYPVAGGHHEQYF.

This clone was found a few times. The gene calls are TRBV28 and TRBJ1-6, with no clear D. The CDR3 runs to 13 residues. The V gene's germline CDR1 is MDHEN and CDR2 SYDVKM. Trimming stripped 5 bases from V and 4 bases from J, with 6 bases between. For the CDR3, the DNA is TGTGCCAGCAGTGACACTTATAATTCACCCCTCCACTTT. Protein sequence: CASSDTYNSPLHF.

The J gene is TRBJ1-3, the V gene TRBV11-2; D might be TRBD1 (6 bases). This CDR3 comprises 16 residues. The germline V and J ends were trimmed by 2 bases and 4 bases, with 15 bases remaining between them. Germline loops: CDR1 SGHAT, CDR2 FQNNGV. CDR3 nucleotides: TGTGCCAGCAGCTTATTAGAGACAGGCTGGGGAAACACCATATATTTT. Its translation is CASSLLETGWGNTIYF.

About this clone: Other DNA variants within this sample encode the same CDR3. The rearrangement uses TRBV5-1 and TRBJ2-2, with 8 bases matching TRBD2. V shed 2 bases, J shed 1 base, and the junction held 7 bases outside the gene matches. The germline V gene has CDR1 SGHRS and CDR2 YFSETQ. CDR3 length equals 17 residues. The CDR3 loop is CASSFLPGGQNTGELFF. In nucleotides, the CDR3 is TGCGCCAGCAGCTTCCTCCCGGGGGGGCAGAACACCGGGGAGCTGTTTTTT.

The CDR3 region has the DNA TGTGCCACCAGTGATTTGGATAGCTACAATGAGCAGTTCTTC. Encoded protein: CATSDLDSYNEQFF. The J gene is TRBJ2-1, the V gene TRBV24-1; unclear D gene. Per the germline V gene, CDR1 is KGHDR and CDR2 is SFDVKD. Trimming pared 0 bases from V and 3 bases from J, leaving 5 bases between. The CDR3 contains 14 residues.